The 28 T cell receptor beta chains listed next were all sequenced from one sample in a study of human T cells and chemical hapten exposure. Each CDR3 protein is one row after TCRdb ran MiXCR on the RACE reads. The table has 120,000 to 150,000 distinct CDR3 sequences, about 11% seen once. As to time point: patch test 2, 6 weeks after DPC sensitization. Indicated treatment: therapeutic diphenylcyclopropenone sensitization with weekly scalp DPC. Source: whole blood, taken in connection with sensitization to the hapten diphenylcyclopropenone (DPC). The receptors here all came from a woman in her fifties or sixties with alopecia areata. Some clones in this sample may be carry-over from other donors' samples.

This clonotype was observed a handful of times. This chain connects TRBV12-3 or TRBV12-4 to TRBJ1-5; D gene uncertain. Trimming removed 5 bases from V and 4 bases from J, with 15 bases in between. The CDR3 sequence is 15 residues long. CDR3 loop: CASSVVVGRNQPQHF. CDR3 DNA sequence: TGTGCCAGCAGTGTAGTGGTAGGGAGGAATCAGCCCCAGCATTTT.

Only a few counts were recorded for this clonotype. The CDR3 spells CASSMDGPWPQHF. Here the CDR3 DNA reads TGTGCCAGTAGTATGGACGGCCCGTGGCCCCAGCATTTT. This chain joins TRBV19 and TRBJ1-5; the D is unclear. This CDR3 is built from 13 residues. V was trimmed by 3 bases and J by 9 bases, leaving 12 bases between them. Germline V lookup: CDR1 LNHDA, CDR2 SQIVND (reference sequence).

This clonotype has at least ten counts. This rearrangement joins TRBV5-1 to TRBJ2-7; TRBD2 matches 11 bases. This CDR3 region has 13 residues. Germline V gives CDR1 SGHRS, CDR2 YFSETQ. V gave up 4 bases and J gave up 7 bases; unmatched junction bases: 4. The CDR3 loop reads CASSILAGEEQYF. The CDR3 DNA sequence: TGCGCCAGCAGCATACTAGCGGGAGAAGAGCAGTACTTC.

This clonotype was counted many times. The chain couples TRBV28 to TRBJ2-5; 10 positions agree with TRBD2. The CDR3 sequence is 13 residues long. V gave up 9 bases and J gave up 5 bases; unmatched junction bases: 6. CDR1 MDHEN and CDR2 SYDVKM come from the germline V gene. The CDR3 DNA reads TGTGCCAGTTGCCCGGGACTAGCGGAGACCCAGTACTTC. It encodes CASCPGLAETQYF.

The gene calls are TRBV6-5 and TRBJ2-5, with a possible D match to TRBD1 (6 bases). Trimming left V 10 bases short and J 3 bases short, with 9 bases between. Germline V gene lookup returns CDR1 MNHEY and CDR2 SVGAGI. This CDR3 has 11 amino acids. DNA for the CDR3: TGTGCCACCCGGACAGAAGAGACCCAGTACTTC. Amino acids: CATRTEETQYF.

The chain recombines TRBV6-2 or TRBV6-3 with TRBJ2-5; D not resolved. V was clipped by 2 bases and J by 2 bases, with 9 bases between them. The CDR3 is 14 amino acids. Per the germline V gene, CDR1 is MNHEY and CDR2 is SVGEGT. This CDR3 reads CASSYVGIQETQYF. The CDR3 nucleotides are TGTGCCAGCAGTTACGTGGGAATACAAGAGACCCAGTACTTC.

J is TRBJ1-2 and V is TRBV29-1, with D unclear. CDR1 is SQVTM, CDR2 ANQGSEA, per germline. This CDR3 comprises 14 residues. Trimming pared 0 bases from V and 0 bases from J, leaving 8 bases between. CDR3 nucleotides: TGCAGCGTTGAAGAGTACAGCACTAACTATGGCTACACCTTC. This sequence encodes CSVEEYSTNYGYTF.

This chain uses TRBV23-1 with TRBJ2-1; possibly TRBD2 for D (5 bases). TRBV23-1 qualifies as an ORF whose function is uncertain. This CDR3 has 16 amino acids. The V gene lost 0 bases and the J gene lost 7 bases, with 16 bases spanning the gap. CDR3 in amino acids: CASSQSGPSGINEQFF. CDR3 in DNA: TGCGCCAGCAGTCAATCCGGCCCTTCCGGGATAAATGAGCAGTTCTTC.

Ten or more counts support this clonotype. The chain employs TRBV27 and TRBJ2-5; 9 nucleotides line up with TRBD1. There are 14 residues in the CDR3. V trimming: 6 bases; J trimming: 4 bases; junction bases outside the gene matches: 6. Germline CDR1 and CDR2: MNHEY and SMNVEV (reference sequence). The CDR3 bases are TGTGCCAGCAGGCGAAACAGGGGGCTAGAGACCCAGTACTTC. Protein product: CASRRNRGLETQYF.

This clonotype was recorded at least ten times. The rearrangement uses TRBV27 and TRBJ1-2; 9 bases match TRBD1. Germline V gene lookup returns CDR1 MNHEY and CDR2 SMNVEV (reference sequence). With 4 bases clipped from V and 7 bases from J, the junction kept 13 bases outside the gene matches. The CDR3 sequence is 16 residues long. The DNA for the CDR3 is TGTGCCAGCAGTTCGTGGGCCGGGACAGGGCTGAGTGGCTACACCTTC. This gives the protein CASSSWAGTGLSGYTF.

This clonotype was detected once. The gene calls are TRBV5-1 and TRBJ1-2, with D perhaps matching TRBD1 (5 bases). CDR3 length: 13 amino acids. Trimming shortened V by 2 bases and J by 8 bases, and 13 bases separated the two germline ends. Germline V gene data show CDR1 as SGHRS and CDR2 as YFSETQ. CDR3 nucleotides: TGCGCCAGCAGCTTTAAGACAGAGAGCGGCTACACCTTC. Translation gives CASSFKTESGYTF.

The CDR3 coding sequence is TGTGCCAGCACCTTTGGACACCCCGCCGGTGAAGCTTTCTTT. Its translation: CASTFGHPAGEAFF. This chain connects TRBV12-3 or TRBV12-4 to TRBJ1-1, with TRBD1 as a possible D gene (5 bases). CDR3 length equals 14 residues. Deletions cut 7 bases from V and 7 bases from J, with 19 bases between.

The J gene is TRBJ2-4, the V gene TRBV19; D unresolved. V lost 6 bases, J lost 7 bases, and 19 bases lay in between. Germline-derived CDR1 and CDR2 are LNHDA and SQIVND (reference sequence). The CDR3 length is 15 residues. CDR3 in amino acids: CASRSVRKGENIQYF. CDR3 nucleotide sequence: TGTGCCAGTAGATCGGTCAGGAAGGGTGAGAACATTCAGTACTTC.

This clonotype was picked up many times. The chain is built from TRBV7-2 and TRBJ1-6; 7 bases align to TRBD1. V was pared by 5 bases and J by 5 bases, with 3 bases of the junction left unmatched. Germline assignment: CDR1 SGHTA and CDR2 FQGNSA. The CDR3 contains 14 residues. The CDR3 loop is CASSLGTDNSPLHF. The CDR3 nucleotides read TGTGCCAGCAGCCTCGGGACAGATAATTCACCCCTCCACTTT.

This chain joins TRBV10-1 and TRBJ1-1; D is ambiguous. The V and J ends lost 3 bases and 8 bases respectively, with 13 bases between them. The germline V gene encodes CDR1 WNHNN and CDR2 SYGVQD (reference sequence). This CDR3 is 13 amino acids long. The CDR3 loop is CASSEFVTTEAFF. CDR3 nucleotide sequence: TGCGCCAGCAGTGAATTTGTCACTACCGAAGCTTTCTTT.

This clonotype was seen more than once but under ten times. The chain employs TRBV6-6 and TRBJ2-7, with 7 bases fitting TRBD1. Losses at the gene ends were 8 bases for V and 0 bases for J; bases not matched to a gene: 7. In germline, CDR1 is MNHNY, CDR2 SVGAGI (reference sequence). CDR3 length: 14 amino acids. The DNA for the CDR3 is TGTGCCAGCCGAACGACAGGGTCCTCCTACGAGCAGTACTTC. Its translation is CASRTTGSSYEQYF.

This clonotype was seen a handful of times. This chain joins TRBV5-8 and TRBJ1-2; no definite D call. The ends were cut back, 0 bases at V and 8 bases at J, with 17 bases in the middle. From germline, CDR1 is SGHTS and CDR2 YDEGEE. This CDR3 has 15 residues. CDR3 sequence reads: CASSLGARASNGYTF. The DNA for the CDR3 is TGTGCCAGCAGCTTGGGGGCCCGCGCATCCAACGGCTACACCTTC.

This clonotype was seen at least ten times. This chain links TRBV4-1 with TRBJ1-3; D is unresolved. The CDR3 has 14 amino acids. V lost 10 bases, J lost 6 bases, and 19 bases lay in between. Looked up from germline, CDR1 is MGHRA and CDR2 is YSYEKL. CDR3 nucleotide sequence: TGCGCCACCGCACGACAAGAGATTGAAAACACCATATATTTT. Translation gives CATARQEIENTIYF.

This clonotype occurred a few times. This chain uses TRBV12-3 or TRBV12-4 with TRBJ1-5; D ambiguous. Trimming removed 6 bases from V and 3 bases from J, with 12 bases in between. The CDR3 runs to 14 residues. CDR3 loop: CASRVAGNNQPQHF. The CDR3 DNA reads as TGTGCCAGCAGGGTCGCAGGAAACAATCAGCCCCAGCATTTT.

This clonotype was seen only a few times. This chain joins TRBV29-1 and TRBJ2-1, with D perhaps matching TRBD2 (6 bases). V was cut by 8 bases and J by 7 bases, with 21 bases left in between. The V gene's germline CDR1 is SQVTM and CDR2 ANQGSEA. The CDR3 runs 14 residues. The CDR3 loop is CSSFHSGGANEQFF. As DNA, the CDR3 is TGCAGCTCCTTCCATAGCGGAGGTGCGAATGAGCAGTTCTTC.

V usage is TRBV7-2 and J usage is TRBJ2-1; 10 nucleotides match TRBD2. In germline, CDR1 is SGHTA, CDR2 FQGNSA. V lost 1 base to trimming and J lost 12 bases; unmatched junction nucleotides: 9. The CDR3 is made up of 15 amino acids. CDR3 in amino acids: CASSLGTSGFVGQFF. Here the CDR3 DNA reads TGTGCCAGCAGCTTAGGGACTAGCGGTTTCGTCGGGCAGTTCTTC.

The chain is built from TRBV9 and TRBJ2-1; D is possibly TRBD2 (6 bases). The CDR3 sequence is 14 residues long. The V gene's germline CDR1 is SGDLS and CDR2 YYNGEE. Trimming took off 3 bases at V and 7 bases at J, with 14 bases between the two ends. CDR3 sequence (DNA): TGTGCCAGCAGCGGGGGGGTCGCGGTGAATGAGCAGTTCTTC. Protein sequence: CASSGGVAVNEQFF.

This clonotype was counted a few times. The rearrangement joins TRBV11-2 to TRBJ2-7; D is possibly TRBD2 (6 bases). Germline CDR1 is SGHAT and CDR2 is FQNNGV. The CDR3 has 15 residues. V lost 0 bases to trimming and J lost 2 bases, with 11 bases between them. The CDR3 DNA reads as TGTGCCAGCAGCTTAGAGGGCGGGGCGACCTACGAGCAGTACTTC. It is translated as CASSLEGGATYEQYF.

This clonotype was seen at least ten times. The J gene is TRBJ2-2, the V gene TRBV11-2, with 9 positions matching TRBD2. Germline V lookup: CDR1 SGHAT, CDR2 FQNNGV. The junction had 3 bases not matched to a gene; V was cut back by 4 bases and J by 3 bases. This CDR3 spans 15 amino acids. The CDR3 here is CASSSGLADTGELFF. The CDR3, as DNA: TGTGCCAGCAGCTCGGGACTAGCCGACACCGGGGAGCTGTTTTTT.

The J gene is TRBJ1-6, the V gene TRBV21-1; the table's D call TRBD1 went unverified against the DNA. TRBV21-1 is shown as a pseudogene. The CDR3 length is 15 residues. As DNA, the CDR3 is TGTGCCAGCAGCAAAAAGCGGAGGGGCGATTCACCCCTCCACTTT. It specifies CASSKKRRGDSPLHF.

The gene calls are TRBV4-2 and TRBJ2-2; D call uncertain. Trimming stripped 1 base from V and 1 base from J, with 4 bases between. CDR1 is LGHNA, CDR2 YNFKEQ, per germline. This CDR3 contains 14 residues. The CDR3 sequence: CASSQVGNTGELFF. The CDR3 bases are TGTGCCAGCAGCCAAGTAGGGAACACCGGGGAGCTGTTTTTT.

The V call is TRBV7-2, the J call TRBJ1-3; 7 nucleotides match TRBD1. V shed 1 base, J shed 0 bases, and the junction held 3 bases outside the gene matches. The length of the CDR3 is 16 residues. Germline V lookup: CDR1 SGHTA, CDR2 FQGNSA. The CDR3 nucleotides are TGTGCCAGCAGCTTAGGCCAGGGGGTCTCTGGAAACACCATATATTTT. Its translation: CASSLGQGVSGNTIYF.

The chain uses TRBV20-1 and TRBJ1-1, with D possibly matching TRBD1 (6 bases). The CDR3 has 13 amino acids. Trimming stripped 5 bases from V and 5 bases from J, with 15 bases between. Per the germline V gene, CDR1 is DFQATT and CDR2 is SNEGSKA (reference sequence). The CDR3 reads CSALPGGRTEAFF. The CDR3 DNA reads TGCAGTGCTCTCCCCGGGGGGCGAACTGAAGCTTTCTTT.